The 32 T cell receptor beta chains in this list originate from one sample, sequenced in a study of T-cell memory formation after mild COVID-19. TCRdb independently ran MiXCR on the 5' RACE reads; one entry per CDR3 protein. The sample has approximately 210,000 distinct CDR3 sequences; approximately 16% are singletons. Sequences were obtained from PBMCs or a T cell subset sorted from them (not recorded which). The receptors derive from an adult woman who had mild COVID-19 (a few samples of this study predate the infection). Cell type and time point are not known.

The gene calls are TRBV6-2 or TRBV6-3 and TRBJ1-2; weak D call: TRBD1 (5 bases). V lost 5 bases and J 10 bases, leaving 11 bases between the germline ends. The CDR3 contains 11 residues. Germline V gene data show CDR1 as MNHEY and CDR2 as SVGEGT. As DNA, the CDR3 is TGTGCCAGCAGTCACGGGACTGACTACACCTTC. Protein product: CASSHGTDYTF.

The V and J genes are TRBV25-1 and TRBJ1-4; 11 positions match TRBD1. The CDR3 covers 15 residues. Germline CDR1 is MGHDK and CDR2 is SYGVNS. V was pared by 2 bases and J by 7 bases, with 3 bases of the junction left unmatched. The CDR3 loop is CASSEAGTGGEKLFF. Here the CDR3 DNA reads TGTGCCAGCAGTGAAGCCGGGACAGGGGGTGAAAAACTGTTTTTT.

This clonotype was recorded only once. The CDR3 nucleotides read TGTGCCAGCAGCCCCAGGGGGAATGAAAAACTGTTTTTT. Amino acid sequence: CASSPRGNEKLFF. The V gene is TRBV3-1, the J gene TRBJ1-4, with 7 bases fitting TRBD1. The CDR3 sequence is 13 residues long. Germline V gene lookup returns CDR1 LGHDT and CDR2 YNNKEL (reference sequence). With 4 bases clipped from V and 5 bases from J, the junction kept 1 base outside the gene matches.

V and J are TRBV7-2 and TRBJ2-1; TRBD2 agrees at 9 bases. J gave up 0 bases and V 2 bases, and 14 bases lay outside the gene matches. The CDR3 runs to 20 residues. Per the germline V gene, CDR1 is SGHTA and CDR2 is FQGNSA. CDR3: CASSLFRLAVIQSSYNEQFF. The CDR3 DNA reads as TGTGCCAGCAGCTTATTTCGACTAGCGGTCATCCAGAGCTCCTACAATGAGCAGTTCTTC.

The chain carries TRBV7-9 and TRBJ1-1; D remains unclear. Germline-derived CDR1 and CDR2 are SEHNR and FQNEAQ (reference sequence). The CDR3 loop spans 13 amino acids. Deletions cut 5 bases from V and 12 bases from J, with 19 bases between. CDR3 protein: CASSRAGVERTFF. The CDR3 DNA is TGTGCCAGCAGCCGGGCAGGTGTCGAGAGGACTTTCTTT.

The chain recombines TRBV12-3 or TRBV12-4 with TRBJ2-1; a possible D gene is TRBD1 (6 bases). This CDR3 has 14 amino acids. Trimming stripped 10 bases from V and 1 base from J, with 14 bases between. The CDR3 DNA is TGTGCCATTTCACAGGGTGCATCCTACAATGAGCAGTTCTTC. Protein: CAISQGASYNEQFF.

The V gene is TRBV20-1, the J gene TRBJ2-7, with D possibly being TRBD1 or TRBD2 (5 bases each). V was shortened by 5 bases and J by 7 bases, with 12 bases between the two germline ends. The germline V gene has CDR1 DFQATT and CDR2 SNEGSKA (reference sequence). The CDR3 runs to 11 residues. CDR3 bases: TGCAGTGCTGGGACCTGGGGAGAGCAGTACTTC. Translated, it gives CSAGTWGEQYF.

This chain uses TRBV5-1 with TRBJ1-1, with TRBD1 as a possible D gene (6 bases). V was clipped by 4 bases and J by 1 base, with 11 bases between them. CDR1 is SGHRS, CDR2 YFSETQ, per germline. This CDR3 has 14 amino acids. In DNA form, the CDR3 reads TGCGCCAGCAGCACCGGGACATCGAACACTGAAGCTTTCTTT. Translating it yields CASSTGTSNTEAFF.

Ten or more counts support this clonotype. The chain is built from TRBV10-3 and TRBJ2-1, with no clear D. Germline lookup yields CDR1 ENHRY and CDR2 SYGVKD. Between the trimmed V and J ends, which lost 4 bases and 5 bases, there was a span of 12 bases. This CDR3 has 14 residues. The CDR3 sequence: CAISASGQNNEQFF. CDR3 nucleotides: TGTGCCATCAGTGCATCAGGTCAAAACAATGAGCAGTTCTTC.

J is TRBJ1-1 and V is TRBV20-1; 7 bases map to TRBD1. The junction had 5 bases not matched to a gene; V was cut back by 3 bases and J by 4 bases. The CDR3 spans 13 residues. The V gene's germline CDR1 is DFQATT and CDR2 SNEGSKA (reference sequence). CDR3 loop: CSARRQGLTEAFF. The CDR3 region has the DNA TGCAGTGCTAGGAGACAGGGACTCACTGAAGCTTTCTTT.

The genes are TRBV18 and TRBJ1-1; 8 positions match TRBD1. Germline-derived CDR1 and CDR2 are KGHSH and LQKENI. The CDR3 has 13 amino acids. Trimming cost V 6 bases and J 5 bases; bases outside gene matches: 5. The CDR3 region has the DNA TGTGCCAGCTCGCAGGGGGCGGGGACTGAAGCTTTCTTT. Its translation is CASSQGAGTEAFF.

This clonotype was recorded a few times. The chain has TRBV20-1 and TRBJ2-5, with D perhaps matching TRBD2 (6 bases). Germline CDR1 DFQATT, CDR2 SNEGSKA (reference sequence). Trimming cost V 5 bases and J 2 bases, with 12 bases left between them. CDR3 size: 13 residues. DNA for the CDR3: TGCAGTGCTGTCCGGGACTTACAAGAGACCCAGTACTTC. Translated, it gives CSAVRDLQETQYF.

The V gene is TRBV29-1, the J gene TRBJ2-5; 9 positions agree with TRBD2. The J segment lost 4 bases and the V segment lost 7 bases, leaving 4 bases of the junction unmatched. The CDR3 is 12 amino acids. The germline V gene encodes CDR1 SQVTM and CDR2 ANQGSEA. CDR3 sequence reads: CSGGTSRETQYF. Here the CDR3 DNA reads TGCAGCGGGGGGACTAGCCGAGAGACCCAGTACTTC.

This clonotype came up a few times. The chain combines TRBV5-1 with TRBJ2-5; D not resolved. In germline, CDR1 is SGHRS, CDR2 YFSETQ. The CDR3 length is 13 residues. V was clipped by 0 bases and J by 14 bases, with 17 bases between them. The CDR3 DNA is TGCGCCAGCAGCTTGGTGGCTGGGCAAGCCGGTTACTTC. Its translation: CASSLVAGQAGYF.

This clonotype was seen a handful of times. This chain uses TRBV6-6 with TRBJ2-1; 9 nucleotides match TRBD2. The trim removed 5 bases at V and 9 bases at J, leaving 8 bases unmatched. The germline V gene encodes CDR1 MNHNY and CDR2 SVGAGI (reference sequence). The CDR3 length is 14 residues. CDR3 DNA sequence: TGTGCCAGCAGTACGGAGCTAGCGGGGTTTGAGCAGTTCTTC. It encodes CASSTELAGFEQFF.

The chain employs TRBV5-1 and TRBJ2-2, with D possibly matching TRBD1 (6 bases). The CDR3 is 16 residues long. The V and J ends lost 4 bases and 4 bases respectively, with 17 bases between them. The germline V gene encodes CDR1 SGHRS and CDR2 YFSETQ. DNA of the CDR3: TGCGCCAGCAGCATCCAAACCGGGACACCCACCGGGGAGCTGTTTTTT. This codes for CASSIQTGTPTGELFF.

The sample holds a few counts of this clonotype. V and J are TRBV6-2 or TRBV6-3 and TRBJ2-6, with TRBD1 matching 8 bases. This CDR3 has 17 amino acids. The V gene end was trimmed by 7 bases and the J gene end by 0 bases; junction bases not matched to a gene: 8. Germline values: CDR1 MNHEY, CDR2 SVGEGT. The CDR3 reads CASNEDRVSSGANVLTF. Written as DNA, the CDR3 is TGTGCCAGCAACGAGGACAGGGTCAGCTCTGGGGCCAACGTCCTGACTTTC.

This clonotype was detected a few times. DNA for the CDR3: TGCGCCAGCAGCTTTTTGGGCACAGATACGCAGTATTTT. This sequence encodes CASSFLGTDTQYF. The V and J genes are TRBV5-1 and TRBJ2-3; D gene unclear. The ends were cut back, 2 bases at V and 1 base at J, with 5 bases in the middle. CDR3 length equals 13 residues. CDR1 and CDR2 (germline): SGHRS, YFSETQ.

The sample holds a few counts of this clonotype. V is TRBV29-1 and J is TRBJ2-1; no clear D. The V gene's germline CDR1 is SQVTM and CDR2 ANQGSEA. The CDR3 is 12 residues long. Trimming removed 4 bases from V and 5 bases from J, with 9 bases in between. The CDR3 reads CSVVKGHNEQFF. In nucleotides, the CDR3 is TGCAGCGTTGTAAAGGGCCACAATGAGCAGTTCTTC.

The chain uses TRBV6-2 or TRBV6-3 and TRBJ1-1, with 9 bases identical to TRBD1. Germline CDR1 is MNHEY and CDR2 is SVGEGT. This CDR3 region has 16 residues. V was pared by 4 bases and J by 4 bases, with 10 bases of the junction left unmatched. The chain's CDR3 is CASSSVPGQGGTEAFF. CDR3 DNA sequence: TGTGCCAGCAGTTCTGTCCCGGGACAGGGAGGCACTGAAGCTTTCTTT.

The chain couples TRBV9 to TRBJ2-2; 16 nucleotides match TRBD2. Germline V lookup: CDR1 SGDLS, CDR2 YYNGEE. Losses at the gene ends were 3 bases for V and 6 bases for J; bases not matched to a gene: 5. The CDR3 runs 17 residues. The CDR3 spells CASSGGLAGGPSGELFF. Here the CDR3 DNA reads TGTGCCAGCAGCGGGGGACTAGCGGGAGGGCCCTCCGGGGAGCTGTTTTTT.

This sequence joins TRBV24-1 and TRBJ2-7; D uncertain. Germline assignment: CDR1 KGHDR and CDR2 SFDVKD. Trimming removed 1 base from V and 4 bases from J, with 1 base in between. The CDR3 runs 11 residues. The CDR3, as DNA: TGTGCCACCAGTGATTTTTACGAGCAGTACTTC. It yields the protein CATSDFYEQYF.

The rearrangement links TRBV9 to TRBJ2-3, with TRBD2 matching 7 bases. The germline gives CDR1 SGDLS, CDR2 YYNGEE. V was pared by 3 bases and J by 3 bases, with 4 bases of the junction left unmatched. The CDR3 sequence is 14 residues long. DNA of the CDR3: TGTGCCAGCAGCGCCCAAGCGGGAACAGATACGCAGTATTTT. This encodes CASSAQAGTDTQYF.

The CDR3: CASSRSWTANTEAFF. The CDR3 DNA reads TGTGCCAGCAGCCGATCCTGGACAGCGAACACTGAAGCTTTCTTT. The chain combines TRBV3-1 with TRBJ1-1; TRBD1 might be the D (6 bases). There are 15 residues in the CDR3. Per the germline V gene, CDR1 is LGHDT and CDR2 is YNNKEL (reference sequence). V lost 4 bases and J 1 base, leaving 13 bases between the germline ends. Full variable domain (rest looked up from reference TRBV3-1 and TRBJ1-1): DTAVSQTPKYLVTQMGNDKSIKCEQNLGHDTMYWYKQDSKKFLKIMFSYNNKELIINETVPNRFSPKSPDKAHLNLHINSLELGDSAVYFCASSRSWTANTEAFFGQGTRLTVV.

The genes are TRBV5-1 and TRBJ1-2, with TRBD1 matching over 8 bases. The CDR3 runs to 15 residues. Germline CDR1 is SGHRS and CDR2 is YFSETQ. The V segment lost 4 bases and the J segment 0 bases; nucleotides outside the gene matches: 5. In DNA form, the CDR3 reads TGCGCCAGCAGCACCGGGACAGGAGCTAACTATGGCTACACCTTC. It specifies CASSTGTGANYGYTF.

This clonotype was counted a few times. The V call is TRBV6-6, the J call TRBJ1-6; perhaps TRBD1 as D (5 bases). CDR1 is MNHNY and CDR2 is SVGAGI in the germline V gene (reference sequence). The CDR3 is 11 amino acids. Trimming removed 5 bases at V and 15 bases at J, with 11 bases between. The CDR3 spells CASSQGLGLHF. The CDR3 DNA is TGTGCCAGCAGTCAGGGACTCGGCCTCCACTTT.

This clonotype was counted only a few times. The chain employs TRBV5-1 and TRBJ2-2; D is ambiguous. The CDR3 runs to 14 residues. Germline values: CDR1 SGHRS, CDR2 YFSETQ. Trimming cost V 0 bases and J 5 bases, with 8 bases left between them. The CDR3 sequence is CASSLGRWTGELFF. The CDR3 DNA reads as TGCGCCAGCAGCTTGGGTCGTTGGACCGGGGAGCTGTTTTTT. Together with reference TRBV5-1 and TRBJ2-2, the CDR3 gives the full variable domain: KAGVTQTPRYLIKTRGQQVTLSCSPISGHRSVSWYQQTPGQGLQFLFEYFSETQRNKGNFPGRFSGRQFSNSRSEMNVSTLELGDSALYLCASSLGRWTGELFFGEGSRLTVL.

In its sample, this clonotype was seen many times. The chain couples TRBV7-8 to TRBJ1-2; D unclear. This CDR3 is 13 amino acids long. Germline V gene lookup returns CDR1 SGHVS and CDR2 FQNEAQ. Trimming cost V 4 bases and J 4 bases, with 10 bases left between them. CDR3 residues: CASSYSGSYGYTF. CDR3 DNA sequence: TGTGCCAGCAGCTACTCGGGAAGCTATGGCTACACCTTC.

The chain has TRBV7-2 and TRBJ1-5; D remains ambiguous. Per the germline V gene, CDR1 is SGHTA and CDR2 is FQGNSA. V lost 5 bases and J 7 bases, leaving 15 bases between the germline ends. The CDR3 is made up of 14 amino acids. CDR3 nucleotides: TGTGCCAGCAGCCCCCAAGGCCTGGGGCAGCCCCAGCATTTT. Its translation is CASSPQGLGQPQHF.

This clonotype was observed at least ten times. The chain recombines TRBV5-1 with TRBJ2-7, with D unclear. Trimming left V 0 bases short and J 3 bases short, with 4 bases between. The CDR3 spans 12 residues. The germline CDR1 and CDR2 sequences are SGHRS and YFSETQ. The CDR3 sequence is CASSLEGYEQYF. The CDR3 bases are TGCGCCAGCAGCTTGGAAGGCTACGAGCAGTACTTC.

This clonotype has just a few counts. The chain combines TRBV7-2 with TRBJ1-5, with D unresolved. Germline-derived CDR1 and CDR2 are SGHTA and FQGNSA. This CDR3 is built from 14 residues. Trimming took off 6 bases at V and 7 bases at J, with 16 bases between the two ends. In DNA form, the CDR3 reads TGTGCCAGCAGGCGGATGGAGCCGCAGCAGCCCCAGCATTTT. Amino acids: CASRRMEPQQPQHF.

This clonotype was seen a few times. CDR3 DNA sequence: TGTGCCAGCAGCTCGAGACAGGTCAATCAGCCCCAGCATTTT. Encoded protein: CASSSRQVNQPQHF. The chain joins TRBV7-9 to TRBJ1-5, with D possibly being TRBD1 (6 bases). V dropped 4 bases and J dropped 3 bases, with 10 bases sitting between them. Germline V gives CDR1 SEHNR, CDR2 FQNEAQ (reference sequence). This CDR3 is 14 amino acids long. Looking up the rest from reference TRBV7-9 and TRBJ1-5 gives the full variable domain: DTGVSQNPRHKITKRGQNVTFRCDPISEHNRLYWYRQTLGQGPEFLTYFQNEAQLEKSRLLSDRFSAERPKGSFSTLEIQRTEQGDSAMYLCASSSRQVNQPQHFGDGTRLSIL.